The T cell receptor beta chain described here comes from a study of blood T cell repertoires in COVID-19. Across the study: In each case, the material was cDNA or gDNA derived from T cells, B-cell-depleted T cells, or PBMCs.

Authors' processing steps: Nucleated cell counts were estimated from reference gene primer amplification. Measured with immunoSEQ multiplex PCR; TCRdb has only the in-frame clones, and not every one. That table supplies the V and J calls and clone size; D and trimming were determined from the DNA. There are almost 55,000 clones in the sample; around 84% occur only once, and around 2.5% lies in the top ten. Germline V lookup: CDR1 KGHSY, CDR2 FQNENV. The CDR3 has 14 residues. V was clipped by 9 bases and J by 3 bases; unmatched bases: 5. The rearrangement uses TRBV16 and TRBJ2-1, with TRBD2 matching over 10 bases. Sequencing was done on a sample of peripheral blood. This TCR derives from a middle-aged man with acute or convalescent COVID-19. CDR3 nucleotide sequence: TGTGCCAGTACCGGGACTAGCGTCTACAATGAGCAGTTCTTC. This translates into CASTGTSVYNEQFF.